These T cell receptor beta chains were read from a single sample in a study of shared clonotypes between healthy human individuals. Clones were sequenced by immunoSEQ multiplex PCR, and TCRdb holds only the in-frame ones, with some missing. The repertoire has nearly 1 million clones, 70% to 85% of them found once; the top ten carry around 1.5%. The specimen was memory CD4+ T cells sorted from blood. Source of these receptors: a young man in good health. The CDR3 runs from the conserved cysteine through the conserved F or W. Each record gives: J gene, V gene, clone size, D gene, CDR3 protein, CDR3 DNA. The D gene is left open where the match is weak. Clone size, where shown, is once, few, many, or a class for clones that have expanded.

TRBJ2-4 TRBV18 - - CASSPGEQAKNIQYF TGTGCCAGCTCACCAGGAGAACAAGCCAAAAACATTCAGTACTTC
TRBJ2-7 TRBV18 once - CASSLTETYEQYF TGTGCCAGCTCACTGACGGAGACCTACGAGCAGTACTTC
TRBJ2-7 TRBV21-1 - - CASNNGGRNEQYF TGTGCCAGCAACAATGGTGGTAGGAACGAGCAGTACTTC
TRBJ2-7 TRBV29-1 - - CSVRTVSSYEQYF TGCAGCGTGAGGACGGTTAGCTCCTACGAGCAGTACTTC
TRBJ2-3 TRBV11-2 few TRBD1 CASSITGGRLTDTQYF TGTGCCAGCAGCATTACAGGGGGTCGCCTCACAGATACGCAGTATTTT
TRBJ2-1 TRBV6-5 - - CASSYSLGLNEQFF TGTGCCAGCAGTTACTCGCTGGGTCTCAATGAGCAGTTCTTC
TRBJ2-7 TRBV7-6 - - CASSLQEGAGEQYF TGTGCCAGCAGCCTCCAGGAGGGGGCTGGCGAGCAGTACTTC
TRBJ2-5 TRBV18 - - CASHRDIQETQYF TGTGCCAGCCACCGGGACATCCAAGAGACCCAGTACTTC
TRBJ2-2 TRBV5-1 - - CASSFTLSGSSANTGELFF TGCGCCAGCAGCTTTACCCTTAGTGGCTCCTCCGCGAACACCGGGGAGCTGTTTTTT
TRBJ1-2 TRBV5-4 - - CASSSPSQLYGYTF TGTGCCAGCAGTTCCCCAAGTCAGCTCTATGGCTACACCTTC
TRBJ2-2 TRBV15 - - CATSRGQHTGELFF TGTGCCACCAGCAGAGGACAGCACACCGGGGAGCTGTTTTTT
TRBJ2-3 TRBV5-6 - TRBD2 CASTPQTSGSYDTQYF TGTGCCAGCACCCCGCAGACTAGCGGGAGTTATGATACGCAGTATTTT
TRBJ1-2 TRBV5-1 - - CASSLAAGYGYTF TGCGCCAGCAGCTTGGCGGCCGGCTATGGCTACACCTTC
TRBJ2-1 TRBV5-4 - - CASTPEGSSYNEQFF TGTGCCAGCACCCCCGAGGGGTCCTCCTACAATGAGCAGTTCTTC
TRBJ2-3 TRBV5-1 - - CASSTGSTDTQYF TGCGCCAGCAGTACCGGCAGCACAGATACGCAGTATTTT
TRBJ2-3 TRBV28 - - CASREAGPLYF TGTGCCAGCAGAGAGGCAGGACCGCTCTATTTT
TRBJ2-1 TRBV5-6 - - CASSLVSLAASSYNEQFF TGTGCCAGCAGCTTGGTTAGTTTGGCGGCGAGCTCCTACAATGAGCAGTTCTTC
TRBJ2-4 TRBV5-1 - TRBD2 CASSFVPGLAGEPKKNIQYF TGCGCCAGCAGCTTCGTCCCGGGACTAGCGGGAGAACCAAAAAAAAACATTCAGTACTTC
TRBJ2-2 TRBV5-6 few - CASSLKGNTGELFF TGTGCCAGCAGCTTGAAAGGGAACACCGGGGAGCTGTTTTTT
TRBJ1-1 TRBV6-1 - - CASRMGLMNTEAFF TGTGCCAGCAGGATGGGGCTGATGAACACTGAAGCTTTCTTT
TRBJ2-7 TRBV7-9 - TRBD2 CASSLTSGSGEQYF TGTGCCAGCAGCTTAACTAGCGGGAGTGGCGAGCAGTACTTC
TRBJ2-7 TRBV18 - - CASSPSAGTYEQYF TGTGCCAGCTCACCGTCGGCAGGAACCTACGAGCAGTACTTC
TRBJ2-3 TRBV6-6 once TRBD1 CASRKGQGDTQYF TGTGCCAGCAGAAAAGGACAGGGGGATACGCAGTATTTT
TRBJ1-1 TRBV6-6 - - CASSYGVLNTEAFF TGTGCCAGCAGTTACGGGGTTTTGAACACTGAAGCTTTCTTT
TRBJ2-5 TRBV5-1 - - CASSLVNPQETQYF TGCGCCAGCAGCTTGGTGAATCCCCAAGAGACCCAGTACTTC
TRBJ2-3 TRBV28 - - CASSLWGRGRSTDTQYF TGTGCCAGCAGTTTATGGGGCCGGGGGAGGAGCACAGATACGCAGTATTTT
TRBJ1-1 TRBV5-6 - - CASSLGMFGTEAFF TGTGCCAGCAGCTTGGGTATGTTCGGCACTGAAGCTTTCTTT
TRBJ2-7 TRBV7-2 - - CASSLQGGSSYEQYF TGTGCCAGCAGCTTACAGGGGGGTTCCTCCTACGAGCAGTACTTC
TRBJ2-3 TRBV7-9 - - CAIRDTQYF TGTGCTATTAGAGATACGCAGTATTTT
TRBJ2-3 TRBV27 - - CASRSGVSTDTQYF TGTGCCAGCAGGTCCGGGGTCTCCACAGATACGCAGTATTTT
TRBJ2-1 TRBV27 - - CASSPDGRGEFF TGTGCCAGCAGTCCCGATGGGCGGGGAGAGTTCTTC
TRBJ1-2 TRBV19 - - CASSALDRTYYGYTF TGTGCCAGTTCGGCCCTCGACAGGACCTACTATGGCTACACCTTC
TRBJ1-1 TRBV7-8 - TRBD1 CASSLGTGAGTEAFF TGTGCCAGCAGCTTAGGGACAGGGGCAGGGACTGAAGCTTTCTTT
TRBJ1-4 TRBV27 - - CASRSGEKLFF TGTGCCAGCAGGTCGGGAGAAAAACTGTTTTTT
TRBJ2-7 TRBV9 - - CASSATGETYEQYF TGTGCCAGCAGCGCGACGGGAGAAACTTACGAGCAGTACTTC
TRBJ2-1 TRBV5-1 - - CATSPDGDFYNEQFF TGCGCCACCTCCCCTGACGGAGATTTTTACAATGAGCAGTTCTTC
TRBJ1-4 TRBV30 - TRBD1 CAWTGGSTNEKLFF TGTGCCTGGACAGGGGGCTCGACTAATGAAAAACTGTTTTTT
TRBJ2-3 TRBV4-3 - TRBD2 CASSQDIQRGADTQYF TGCGCCAGCAGCCAAGATATCCAGCGGGGGGCAGATACGCAGTATTTT
TRBJ1-2 TRBV7-2 - TRBD1 CASSLGGTGNYGYTF TGTGCCAGCAGCTTAGGGGGGACAGGGAACTATGGCTACACCTTC
TRBJ2-5 TRBV28 - - CASSHTQGGETQYF TGTGCCAGCAGTCATACCCAGGGAGGAGAGACCCAGTACTTC
TRBJ1-4 TRBV15 many TRBD1 CATSTKDRSHEKLFF TGTGCCACCAGCACAAAGGACAGGTCTCATGAAAAACTGTTTTTT
TRBJ2-7 TRBV6-5 - - CASSYSFTGSYEQYF TGTGCCAGCAGTTACTCGTTTACCGGTTCTTACGAGCAGTACTTC
TRBJ1-3 TRBV9 - - CASSRASSGNTIYF TGTGCCAGCAGCAGGGCGAGCTCTGGAAACACCATATATTTT
TRBJ1-2 TRBV4-2 - TRBD1 CASSQDTLQGAGYTF TGTGCCAGCAGCCAAGATACGTTACAGGGGGCCGGCTACACCTTC
TRBJ1-6 TRBV28 - - CASYRRPGPSPLHF TGTGCCAGCTATAGACGCCCGGGTCCTTCACCCCTCCACTTT
TRBJ2-1 TRBV5-1 - - CASSLGAPGEQFF TGCGCCAGCAGCTTGGGAGCCCCCGGTGAGCAGTTCTTC
TRBJ1-2 TRBV30 - - CAWTMGLRRDRFDGYTF TGTGCCTGGACTATGGGACTCCGTAGGGACCGCTTTGATGGCTACACCTTC
TRBJ1-4 TRBV5-6 - - CASSLGSILGNEKLFF TGTGCCAGCAGCTTGGGGAGCATTTTAGGAAATGAAAAACTGTTTTTT
TRBJ1-1 TRBV5-4 - - CASSSSRSRGNTEAFF TGTGCCAGCAGCTCCTCCAGATCCCGGGGGAACACTGAAGCTTTCTTT
TRBJ1-5 TRBV19 - TRBD1 CASSAFGTGGYSNQPQHF TGTGCCAGTAGTGCCTTTGGGACAGGGGGCTATAGCAATCAGCCCCAGCATTTT
TRBJ1-4 TRBV6-1 - - CASTPGGRTNEKLFF TGTGCCAGCACCCCTGGGGGGCGAACTAATGAAAAACTGTTTTTT
TRBJ1-6 TRBV28 - - CASRDETYSPLHF TGTGCCAGCAGAGACGAGACGTATTCACCCCTCCACTTT
TRBJ2-7 TRBV30 - - CAWRLPGLAYEQYF TGTGCCTGGAGACTTCCGGGACTCGCCTACGAGCAGTACTTC
TRBJ1-4 TRBV11-2 - - CASSSLGGHFNEKLFF TGTGCCAGCAGCTCCTTGGGGGGACACTTTAATGAAAAACTGTTTTTT
TRBJ2-2 TRBV9 many - CASSVTQTGELFF TGTGCCAGCAGCGTAACCCAAACCGGGGAGCTGTTTTTT
TRBJ2-5 TRBV7-9 - - CASSPTQETQYF TGTGCCAGCAGCCCAACCCAAGAGACCCAGTACTTC
TRBJ2-5 TRBV7-2 - - CASSLSWSETQYF TGTGCCAGCAGCTTAAGTTGGTCAGAGACCCAGTACTTC
TRBJ2-7 TRBV5-1 - TRBD2 CASSLDLAGGYEQYF TGCGCCAGCAGCTTGGACTTAGCGGGGGGCTACGAGCAGTACTTC
TRBJ2-3 TRBV7-2 - TRBD2 CASSPGLAKTDTQYF TGTGCCAGCAGCCCGGGACTAGCGAAGACAGATACGCAGTATTTT